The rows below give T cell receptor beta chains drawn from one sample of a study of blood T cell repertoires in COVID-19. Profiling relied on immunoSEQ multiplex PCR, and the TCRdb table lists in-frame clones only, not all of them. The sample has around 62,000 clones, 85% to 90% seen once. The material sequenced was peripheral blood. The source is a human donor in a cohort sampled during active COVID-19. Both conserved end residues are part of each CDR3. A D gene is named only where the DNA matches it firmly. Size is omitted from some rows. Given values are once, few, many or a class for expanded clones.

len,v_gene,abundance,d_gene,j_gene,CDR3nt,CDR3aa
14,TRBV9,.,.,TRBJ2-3,TGTGCCAGCAGCTTCGGCGGGTCCACAGATACGCAGTATTTT,CASSFGGSTDTQYF
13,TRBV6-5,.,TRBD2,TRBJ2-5,TGTGCCAGCAGCGCCGGACTAGCAGAGACCCAGTACTTC,CASSAGLAETQYF
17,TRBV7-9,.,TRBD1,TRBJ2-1,TGTGCCAGCAGCTCCCGGGTTGGACAGGATATTGACAATGAGCAGTTCTTC,CASSSRVGQDIDNEQFF
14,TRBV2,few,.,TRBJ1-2,TGTGCCAGCAGTGAACTAGCGGGGTTCAGTAGCTACACCTTC,CASSELAGFSSYTF
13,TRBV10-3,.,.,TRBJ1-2,TGTGCCATCAAACAGCATACTAACTATGGCTACACCTTC,CAIKQHTNYGYTF
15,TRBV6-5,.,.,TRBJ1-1,TGTGCCAGCAAGTGGGGAGATCTAGGCGACACTGAAGCTTTCTTT,CASKWGDLGDTEAFF
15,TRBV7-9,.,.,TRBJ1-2,TGTGCCAGCAGCTTAGTCAGGGGCACTAACTATGGCTACACCTTC,CASSLVRGTNYGYTF
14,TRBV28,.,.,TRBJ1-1,TGTGCCAGCATCGGGCACAGGGCCAACACTGAAGCTTTCTTT,CASIGHRANTEAFF
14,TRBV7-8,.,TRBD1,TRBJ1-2,TGTGCCAGCAGCCCTGGACAGGGCCGGGATGGCTACACCTTC,CASSPGQGRDGYTF
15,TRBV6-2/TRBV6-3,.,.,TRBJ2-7,TGTGCCAGCAGTTCTTCAATACAGGGAGGGTACGAGCAGTACTTC,CASSSSIQGGYEQYF
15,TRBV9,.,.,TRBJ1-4,TGTGCCAGCAGCGCACGGGGTTCTACTAATGAAAAACTGTTTTTT,CASSARGSTNEKLFF
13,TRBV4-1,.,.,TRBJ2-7,TGCGCCAGCAGCCATGGCAGAACCTACGAGCAGTACTTC,CASSHGRTYEQYF
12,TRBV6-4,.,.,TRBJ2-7,TGTGCCAGCAGTGGGGGGGTATACGAGCAGTACTTC,CASSGGVYEQYF
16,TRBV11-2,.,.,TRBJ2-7,TGTGCCAGCAGCTTAGATATTCGGGACTCAGACTACGAGCAGTACTTC,CASSLDIRDSDYEQYF
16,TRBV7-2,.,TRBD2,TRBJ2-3,TGTGCCAGCAGCTTGGTTTTTAGCGGGACCGGAGATACGCAGTATTTT,CASSLVFSGTGDTQYF
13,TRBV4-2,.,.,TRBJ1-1,TGTGCCAGCAGCCAAGACCCAGTCTCTGAAGCTTTCTTT,CASSQDPVSEAFF
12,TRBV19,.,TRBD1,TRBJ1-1,TGTGCCAGTAGTCCGGGGACAGCTGAAGCTTTCTTT,CASSPGTAEAFF
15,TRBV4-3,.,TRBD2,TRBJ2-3,TGCGCCAGCAGCCGTACAGCGGGGGGGTGGGATACGCAGTATTTT,CASSRTAGGWDTQYF
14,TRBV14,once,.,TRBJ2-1,TGTGCCAGCAGCCGAAGCACAGTTTTCAATGAGCAGTTCTTC,CASSRSTVFNEQFF
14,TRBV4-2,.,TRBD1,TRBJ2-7,TGTGCCAGCAGCCCGGGACAGGGGCTCTACGAGCAGTACTTC,CASSPGQGLYEQYF
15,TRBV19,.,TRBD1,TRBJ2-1,TGTGCCAGTAGTACCGGACAGGGCACGGGTAATGAGCAGTTCTTC,CASSTGQGTGNEQFF
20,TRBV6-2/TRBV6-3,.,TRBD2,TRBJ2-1,TGTGCCAGCAGTCCCAACATCAAACCGTCTCGGACTAGCGTTTCCAATGAGCAGTTCTTC,CASSPNIKPSRTSVSNEQFF
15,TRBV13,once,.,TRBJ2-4,TGTGCCAGCAGCCCCGTGGGACTAGCCAAAAACATTCAGTACTTC,CASSPVGLAKNIQYF
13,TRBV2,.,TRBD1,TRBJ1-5,TGTGCCAGCAGTGGGGACAGGCGTCAACCCCAGCATTTT,CASSGDRRQPQHF
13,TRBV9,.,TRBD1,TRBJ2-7,TGTGCCAGTAGCGATGGACAGGTCTCCGAGCAGTACTTC,CASSDGQVSEQYF
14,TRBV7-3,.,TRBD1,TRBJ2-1,TGTGCCAGCAGCTCCACAGGGGGATCGGGGGAACAGTTCTTC,CASSSTGGSGEQFF
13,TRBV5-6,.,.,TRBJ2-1,TGTGCCAGCAGCTTGAACGGCGGGGATGAGCAGTTCTTC,CASSLNGGDEQFF
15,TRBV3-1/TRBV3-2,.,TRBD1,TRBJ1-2,TGTGCCAGCAGCCATCCACAGGGGACTGACTATGGCTACACCTTC,CASSHPQGTDYGYTF
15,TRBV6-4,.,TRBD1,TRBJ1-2,TGTGCCAGCAGGCCGGGACAGGGGGCTAACTATGGCTACACCTTC,CASRPGQGANYGYTF
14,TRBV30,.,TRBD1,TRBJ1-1,TGTGCCTGGAGTCGGGGACAGGGTAACACTGAAGCTTTCTTT,CAWSRGQGNTEAFF
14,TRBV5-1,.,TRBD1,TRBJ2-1,TGCGCCAGCAGCTGGACAGGGGGCTTCAATGAGCAGTTCTTC,CASSWTGGFNEQFF
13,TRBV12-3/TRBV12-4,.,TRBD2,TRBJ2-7,TGTGCCAGCAGTTTTGGAGTAGCGGGCGAGCAGTACTTC,CASSFGVAGEQYF
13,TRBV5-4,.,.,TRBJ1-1,TGTGCCAGCAGGGGGGCGCCGAACACTGAAGCTTTCTTT,CASRGAPNTEAFF
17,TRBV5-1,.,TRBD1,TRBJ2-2,TGCGCCAGCAGCCTTACCCCGGGACAGGTGAACACCGGGGAGCTGTTTTTT,CASSLTPGQVNTGELFF
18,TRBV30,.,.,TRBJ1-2,TGTGCCTGGAGTGCCCAGTTAAAGCGGGACCCAGTAGACTATGGCTACACCTTC,CAWSAQLKRDPVDYGYTF
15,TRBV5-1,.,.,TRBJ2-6,TGCGCCACCCGGCAGGGGCCCTCTGGGGCCAACGTCCTGACTTTC,CATRQGPSGANVLTF
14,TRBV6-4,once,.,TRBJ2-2,TGTGCCAGCAGTTGGGCGGCAGGGGCCGGGGAGCTGTTTTTT,CASSWAAGAGELFF
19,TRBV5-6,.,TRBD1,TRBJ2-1,TGTGCCAGCAGCCTACCTAGGGGTGGCGGACAGGGAAATTACAATGAGCAGTTCTTC,CASSLPRGGGQGNYNEQFF
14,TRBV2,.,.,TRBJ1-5,TGTGCCAGCAGTGCCGACGGGGGCAATCAGCCCCAGCATTTT,CASSADGGNQPQHF
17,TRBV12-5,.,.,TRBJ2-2,TGTGCTAGTGGTCGAGAGGGGGGGGAGGGCCCCACCGGGGAGCTGTTTTTT,CASGREGGEGPTGELFF
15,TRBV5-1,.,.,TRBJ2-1,TGCGCCAGCAGCTTGGGACAAAGCTCCTACAATGAGCAGTTCTTC,CASSLGQSSYNEQFF
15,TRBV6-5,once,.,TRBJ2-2,TGTGCCAGCAGTTACACAACCCGGGTATCCGGGGAGCTGTTTTTT,CASSYTTRVSGELFF
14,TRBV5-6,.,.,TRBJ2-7,TGTGCCAGCAGCTTGCTCACAGAGACCTACGAGCAGTACTTC,CASSLLTETYEQYF
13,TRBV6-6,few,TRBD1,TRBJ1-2,TGTGCCAGCAGCCCAGGGGGAGTGGGCGGCTACACCTTC,CASSPGGVGGYTF
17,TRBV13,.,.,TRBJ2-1,TGTGCCAGCAGCTTACGAACAGGGATTGCGGAATACAATGAGCAGTTCTTC,CASSLRTGIAEYNEQFF
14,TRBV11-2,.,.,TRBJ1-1,TGTGCCAGCAGCTTCACAGTTCGGAACACTGAAGCTTTCTTT,CASSFTVRNTEAFF
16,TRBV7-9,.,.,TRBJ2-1,TGTGCCAGCAGCCAACGGGGGTGGCAACCGGTGAATGAGCAGTTCTTC,CASSQRGWQPVNEQFF
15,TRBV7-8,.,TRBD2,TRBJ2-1,TGTGCCAGCAGCTTAGAGGCGGGAGCACTCAATGAGCAGTTCTTC,CASSLEAGALNEQFF
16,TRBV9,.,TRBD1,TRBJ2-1,TGTGCCAGCAGCGAGTCAGGGGGACCAACCTACAATGAGCAGTTCTTC,CASSESGGPTYNEQFF
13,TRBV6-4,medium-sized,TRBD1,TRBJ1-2,TGTGCCAGCAGTGACTCGACAGGGGGCGGCTACACCTTC,CASSDSTGGGYTF